These 23 T cell receptor beta chains share one sample of origin, sequenced in a study of T cell responses to AZD1222 COVID-19 vaccine. This table comes from immunoSEQ multiplex PCR, and its TCRdb copy is limited to in-frame clones, with some not included. The repertoire has around 100,000 clones, roughly 80% of them found once; the top ten carry more than 15%. Sequences were derived from peripheral blood, sampled on day 0 of AZD1222 vaccination. Source of these receptors: an adult in good health.

V usage is TRBV11-3 and J usage is TRBJ2-5; perhaps TRBD2 as D (6 bases). CDR3 length: 17 residues. Trimming removed 5 bases at V and 5 bases at J, with 24 bases between. Germline assignment: CDR1 SGHNT and CDR2 YENEEA. The CDR3 DNA is TGTGCCAGCAGCGATCCCCTGGGAAGGGCCGCGGGGGAGACCCAGTACTTC. Translated: CASSDPLGRAAGETQYF.

The chain uses TRBV5-6 and TRBJ2-7; TRBD1 matches 9 bases. Germline V gene data show CDR1 as SGHDT and CDR2 as YYEEEE. The V and J ends lost 3 bases and 6 bases, in that order; junction bases with no gene match: 10. This CDR3 has 15 amino acids. The CDR3 region is CASSWKATGGSEQYF. The CDR3, as DNA: TGTGCCAGCAGCTGGAAGGCAACAGGGGGCTCCGAGCAGTACTTC.

The chain links TRBV7-8 to TRBJ1-2; TRBD1 agrees at 7 bases. The V gene's germline CDR1 is SGHVS and CDR2 FQNEAQ. The ends lost 1 base at V and 5 bases at J; junction bases unmatched: 7. The CDR3 is 15 amino acids. The CDR3 sequence is CASSLGGGAGYGYTF. The DNA for the CDR3 is TGTGCCAGCAGCTTAGGAGGGGGCGCAGGATATGGCTACACCTTC.

This clone was seen only once. The V call is TRBV3-1 (or the pseudogene TRBV3-2), the J call TRBJ1-6; D unresolved. V lost 4 bases and J 6 bases, leaving 10 bases between the germline ends. The CDR3 has 14 amino acids. Germline CDR1 LGHDT, CDR2 YNNKEL (reference sequence). CDR3 region: CASSPPVRNSPLHF. The CDR3 region has the DNA TGTGCCAGCAGCCCGCCAGTTCGTAATTCACCCCTCCACTTT.

The V gene is TRBV7-8, the J gene TRBJ2-3; D is undetermined. The CDR3 sequence is 17 residues long. V gave up 4 bases and J gave up 1 base, with 18 bases separating them. Germline CDR1 is SGHVS and CDR2 is FQNEAQ. The CDR3 DNA sequence: TGTGCCAGCAGCTCGAAACAACCGGACCGGGGCACAGATACGCAGTATTTT. Its translation: CASSSKQPDRGTDTQYF. Complete variable domain (other parts from reference TRBV7-8 and TRBJ2-3): GAGVSQSPRYKVAKRGQDVALRCDPISGHVSLFWYQQALGQGPEFLTYFQNEAQLDKSGLPSDRFFAERPEGSVSTLKIQRTQQEDSAVYLCASSSKQPDRGTDTQYFGPGTRLTVL.

This chain joins TRBV20-1 and TRBJ1-5, with D perhaps matching TRBD1 (5 bases). The CDR3 sequence is 16 residues long. The V end was cut by 3 bases, the J end by 7 bases, with 22 bases between. Germline V CDR1 and CDR2: DFQATT, SNEGSKA (reference sequence). The CDR3 region has the DNA TGCAGTGCTAGTCTCACCCGCCCCAGGGAGGGCCAGCCCCAGCATTTT. It is translated as CSASLTRPREGQPQHF.

The chain links TRBV6-5 to TRBJ2-2; 11 bases align to TRBD2. This CDR3 comprises 15 residues. V lost 8 bases to trimming and J lost 8 bases; unmatched junction nucleotides: 10. Germline V lookup: CDR1 MNHEY, CDR2 SVGAGI. CDR3 coding DNA: TGTGCCAGCCGGTCGATTAGCGGGGGGGCAGGGGAGCTGTTTTTT. Translating gives CASRSISGGAGELFF.

The chain is built from TRBV7-2 and TRBJ1-1; D is unresolved. This CDR3 is 10 amino acids long. The germline V gene encodes CDR1 SGHTA and CDR2 FQGNSA. Trimming stripped 1 base from V and 11 bases from J, with 5 bases between. CDR3 loop: CASSLVTAFF. CDR3 nucleotides: TGTGCCAGCAGCTTAGTTACGGCTTTCTTT.

J is TRBJ2-2 and V is TRBV5-4; 12 bases agree with TRBD2. This CDR3 contains 17 residues. The germline gives CDR1 SGHNT, CDR2 YYREEE (reference sequence). V gave up 3 bases and J gave up 0 bases; unmatched junction bases: 3. The CDR3 protein is CASSWTSGTANTGELFF. In DNA, the CDR3 is TGTGCCAGCAGCTGGACTAGCGGGACCGCGAACACCGGGGAGCTGTTTTTT.

The gene calls are TRBV27 and TRBJ2-2; no clear D gene. The CDR3 has 15 residues. Trimming took 3 bases from V and 6 from J, leaving 14 bases between them. In germline, CDR1 is MNHEY, CDR2 SMNVEV (reference sequence). The CDR3 region has the DNA TGTGCCAGCAGTTTCGGTGGGATCACGGCCGGGGAGCTGTTTTTT. This gives the protein CASSFGGITAGELFF.

This clone was detected once. The genes are TRBV18 and TRBJ1-5, with D possibly matching TRBD1 (5 bases). The CDR3 spans 14 residues. V lost 0 bases to trimming and J lost 6 bases, with 9 bases between them. The germline CDR1 and CDR2 sequences are KGHSH and LQKENI. CDR3 sequence reads: CASSPPGRAQPQHF. DNA for the CDR3: TGTGCCAGCTCACCACCGGGCAGGGCTCAGCCCCAGCATTTT.

This rearrangement joins TRBV15 to TRBJ2-7, with 8 bases lining up with TRBD1. The CDR3 spans 15 residues. V shed 0 bases and J 3 bases; nucleotides not matched to a gene: 4. Germline V gene lookup returns CDR1 LNHNV and CDR2 YYDKDF (reference sequence). CDR3 amino acids: CATSRDRGQGYEQYV. CDR3 in DNA: TGTGCCACCAGCAGAGATCGTGGACAGGGCTACGAGCAGTACGTC.

The chain uses TRBV14 and TRBJ1-4; weak D call: TRBD1 (5 bases). Trimming stripped 0 bases from V and 8 bases from J, with 13 bases between. The CDR3 totals 15 residues. CDR1 and CDR2 from the germline V gene are SGHDN and FVKESK. The CDR3 loop reads CASSQDGTPGEKLFF. The CDR3 DNA reads as TGTGCCAGCAGCCAAGATGGGACCCCGGGGGAAAAACTGTTTTTT.

The table lists this clone with a count of one. The V and J genes are TRBV9 and TRBJ2-7; maybe TRBD2 (6 bases). With 2 bases removed from V and 2 bases from J, the gap between germline ends came to 11 bases. Germline CDR1 is SGDLS and CDR2 is YYNGEE. The CDR3 runs to 14 residues. CDR3 protein: CASSVGTSTYEQYF. The CDR3 nucleotides are TGTGCCAGCAGCGTTGGGACTTCTACCTACGAGCAGTACTTC. The full variable domain, rest sourced from reference TRBV9 and TRBJ2-7, is DSGVTQTPKHLITATGQRVTLRCSPRSGDLSVYWYQQSLDQGLQFLIQYYNGEERAKGNILERFSAQQFPDLHSELNLSSLELGDSALYFCASSVGTSTYEQYFGPGTRLTVT.

J is TRBJ1-1 and V is TRBV30; D is uncertain. The CDR3 spans 10 residues. Germline V lookup: CDR1 GTSNPN, CDR2 SVGIG (reference sequence). V lost 3 bases and J lost 6, with 5 bases in between. CDR3 nucleotides: TGTGCCTGGAGGGACCCTGAAGCTTTCTTT. Its protein is CAWRDPEAFF.

V usage is TRBV5-8 and J usage is TRBJ1-1; D is possibly TRBD1 (6 bases). The CDR3 is made up of 13 amino acids. The germline V gene has CDR1 SGHTS and CDR2 YDEGEE. V gave up 5 bases and J gave up 10 bases, with 18 bases separating them. The CDR3 reads CASSHTTGTVAFF. The CDR3 DNA follows: TGTGCCAGCAGTCATACGACAGGTACCGTAGCTTTCTTT.

The chain couples TRBV11-3 to TRBJ2-3, with D possibly matching TRBD2 (6 bases). CDR1 and CDR2 from the germline V gene are SGHNT and YENEEA. The CDR3 consists of 15 residues. The V end was cut by 0 bases, the J end by 5 bases, with 12 bases between. CDR3 loop: CASSLDSQGGDTQYF. The CDR3 DNA is TGTGCCAGCAGCTTAGATTCGCAGGGAGGAGATACGCAGTATTTT.

CDR3 residues: CASSLRGNQPQHF. The DNA of the CDR3 is TGTGCCAGCAGCCTCAGGGGAAATCAGCCCCAGCATTTT. The V call is TRBV6-5, the J call TRBJ1-5, with TRBD1 as a possible D gene (6 bases). CDR3 length: 13 amino acids. Per germline, CDR1 MNHEY and CDR2 SVGAGI. Trimming removed 6 bases from V and 4 bases from J, with 10 bases in between.

The V call is TRBV5-4, the J call TRBJ1-1, with a weak D call TRBD1 (5 bases). The ends were cut back, 1 base at V and 3 bases at J, with 10 bases in the middle. Germline values: CDR1 SGHNT, CDR2 YYREEE (reference sequence). The CDR3 has 14 amino acids. CDR3 sequence (DNA): TGTGCCAGCAGCTTGACGGGGCTAGACACTGAAGCTTTCTTT. Its protein product is CASSLTGLDTEAFF.

This chain joins TRBV28 and TRBJ2-1; the match to TRBD2 covers 16 bases. The CDR3 runs 19 residues. Trimming took 5 bases from V and 4 from J; bases not matched to a gene: 11. The germline V gene has CDR1 MDHEN and CDR2 SYDVKM. This CDR3 is CASSNIQGTSGRVYNEQFF. The CDR3 nucleotides read TGTGCCAGCAGTAACATCCAGGGGACTAGCGGGAGGGTATACAATGAGCAGTTCTTC. Using reference TRBV28 and TRBJ2-1 for the parts outside the CDR3, the full variable domain is DVKVTQSSRYLVKRTGEKVFLECVQDMDHENMFWYRQDPGLGLRLIYFSYDVKMKEKGDIPEGYSVSREKKERFSLILESASTNQTSMYLCASSNIQGTSGRVYNEQFFGPGTRLTVL.

The CDR3 sequence: CASSPPDLPNTEAFF. CDR3 DNA: TGTGCCAGCTCACCCCCGGACCTGCCCAACACTGAAGCTTTCTTT. This rearrangement joins TRBV18 to TRBJ1-1; unclear D gene. This CDR3 is 15 amino acids long. V lost 3 bases and J lost 2, with 13 bases in between. Germline V CDR1 and CDR2: KGHSH, LQKENI. Complete variable domain (other parts from reference TRBV18 and TRBJ1-1): NAGVMQNPRHLVRRRGQEARLRCSPMKGHSHVYWYRQLPEEGLKFMVYLQKENIIDESGMPKERFSAEFPKEGPSILRIQQVVRGDSAAYFCASSPPDLPNTEAFFGQGTRLTVV.

This rearrangement joins TRBV18 to TRBJ2-2, with 11 nucleotides matching TRBD2. This CDR3 has 15 amino acids. V dropped 6 bases and J dropped 7; count of bases not matched to a gene: 7. The V gene's germline CDR1 is KGHSH and CDR2 LQKENI. The CDR3 DNA reads TGTGCCAGCTCGCAAACTAGCGGGGGACACGGGGAGCTGTTTTTT. The encoded protein is CASSQTSGGHGELFF.

This chain links TRBV30 with TRBJ1-3; no reliable D call. V dropped 0 bases and J dropped 4 bases, with 4 bases sitting between them. The CDR3 sequence is 12 residues long. CDR1 GTSNPN and CDR2 SVGIG come from the germline V gene (reference sequence). The CDR3 loop is CAWSVQGNTIYF. The CDR3 bases are TGTGCCTGGAGTGTACAAGGAAACACCATATATTTT.